This entry describes one TCR beta chain. The CDR3 runs 16 residues. V was trimmed by 5 bases and J by 4 bases, leaving 18 bases between them. The germline V gene encodes CDR1 SGHTA and CDR2 FQGNSA. Living in 20 to 30 US areas, the participants were between roughly 18 and 95 years of age. In the original workflow: For nucleated cells, counts were estimated from reference gene primer amplification. Profiling relied on immunoSEQ multiplex PCR, and the TCRdb table lists in-frame clones only, not all of them. Clonal size and the V and J genes are those of that table, whereas D and trimming came from the DNA. The sample holds over 150,000 clones, roughly 82% seen once. The sample belongs to a study of blood T cell repertoires in COVID-19. Study-wide background: The United States, Italy and Spain supplied acute and convalescent COVID-19 samples. Nucleic acid was either cDNA or gDNA, and it came from T cells, B-cell-depleted T cells, or PBMCs.

Sequencing input: PBMCs or T cells enriched from blood (not recorded which). The receptor was isolated from a man aged 35-49 years who had recovered from COVID-19. This sequence joins TRBV7-2 and TRBJ2-1; possible D gene TRBD2, 7 bases. CDR3 DNA: TGTGCCAGCAGCCCCAGAGCGGGGACATTATACAATGAGCAGTTCTTC. Amino acids: CASSPRAGTLYNEQFF.